This T cell receptor beta chain was identified in a study of graft-versus-host responses after intestinal transplantation. The table came from immunoSEQ multiplex PCR; TCRdb's copy has only in-frame clones and leaves some out. Among 130,000 to 150,000 clones, about nine tenths were seen once, and the ten largest hold 0.19%. As to this clone: Its antigen is not known.

This CDR3 has 13 residues. Germline values: CDR1 GTSNPN, CDR2 SVGIG (reference sequence). V was clipped by 0 bases and J by 1 base, with 6 bases between them. The V and J genes are TRBV30 and TRBJ1-1; D is ambiguous. Sequencing was performed on unstimulated CD4+ T cells sorted from spleen or lymph node cells, taken before intestinal transplant. This TCR was recovered from a human donor who received an intestinal transplant. The CDR3 DNA sequence: TGTGCCTGGAGTGTAAACAAGAACACTGAAGCTTTCTTT. Translating gives CAWSVNKNTEAFF.